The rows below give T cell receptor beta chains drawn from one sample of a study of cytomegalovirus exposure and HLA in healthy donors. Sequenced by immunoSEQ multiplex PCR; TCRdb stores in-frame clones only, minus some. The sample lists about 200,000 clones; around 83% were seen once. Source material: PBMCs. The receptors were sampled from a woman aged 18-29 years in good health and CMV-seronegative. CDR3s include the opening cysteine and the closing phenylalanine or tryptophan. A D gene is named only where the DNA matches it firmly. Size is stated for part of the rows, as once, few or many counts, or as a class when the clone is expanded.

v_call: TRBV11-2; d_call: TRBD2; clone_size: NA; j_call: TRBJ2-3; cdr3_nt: TGTGCCAGCAGAGATCATGGACTAGCAACAGATACGCAGTATTTT; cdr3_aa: CASRDHGLATDTQYF
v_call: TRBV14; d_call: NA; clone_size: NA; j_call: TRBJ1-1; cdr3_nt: TGTGCCAGCAGCCACGAGATGACATTGAACACTGAAGCTTTCTTT; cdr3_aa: CASSHEMTLNTEAFF
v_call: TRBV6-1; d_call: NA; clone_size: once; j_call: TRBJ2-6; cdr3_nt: TGTGCCAGCAGTCCTGGCCCCGGGGCCAACGTCCTGACTTTC; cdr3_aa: CASSPGPGANVLTF
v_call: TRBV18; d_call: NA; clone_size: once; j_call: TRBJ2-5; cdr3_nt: TGTGCCAGCCCACCAAACAGGGGAGGAGAGACCCAGTACTTC; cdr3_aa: CASPPNRGGETQYF
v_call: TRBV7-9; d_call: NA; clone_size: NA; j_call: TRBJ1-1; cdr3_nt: TGTGCCAGCAGCCCATATGAGAGCACGGGGAACACTGAAGCTTTCTTT; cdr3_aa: CASSPYESTGNTEAFF
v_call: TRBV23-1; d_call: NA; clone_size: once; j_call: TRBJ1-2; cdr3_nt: TGCGCCAGCAGTCAATCTTCGATTCGGAGCTATGGCTACACCTTC; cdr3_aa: CASSQSSIRSYGYTF
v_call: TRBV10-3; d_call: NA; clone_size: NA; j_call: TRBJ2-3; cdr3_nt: TGTGCCATCAGTGGGGAAGGGGGAATCACAGATACGCAGTATTTT; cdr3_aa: CAISGEGGITDTQYF
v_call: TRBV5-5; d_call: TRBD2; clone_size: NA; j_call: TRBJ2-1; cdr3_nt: TGTGCCAGCAGCTCCCCGGGACTAGCGGGATTCAGGGTCGGTAATGAGCAGTTCTTC; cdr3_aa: CASSSPGLAGFRVGNEQFF
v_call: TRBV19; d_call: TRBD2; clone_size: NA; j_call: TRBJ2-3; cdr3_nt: TGTGCCAGTAGTATAAACCCGACTAGCGGGAGGGCGGGCACAGATACGCAGTATTTT; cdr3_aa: CASSINPTSGRAGTDTQYF
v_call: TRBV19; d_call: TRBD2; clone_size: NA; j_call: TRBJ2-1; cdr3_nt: TGTGCCAGTAGTTCGGCCCATCCCGGGACTAGCGGGAATGAGCAGTTCTTC; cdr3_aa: CASSSAHPGTSGNEQFF
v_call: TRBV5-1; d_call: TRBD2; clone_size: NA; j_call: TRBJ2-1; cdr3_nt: TGCGCCAGCAGCTCCTTAGCGGGAGAGGAGTATGAGCAGTTCTTC; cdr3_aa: CASSSLAGEEYEQFF
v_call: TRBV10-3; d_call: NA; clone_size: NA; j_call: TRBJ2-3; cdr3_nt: TGTGCCATCAGCAGGGCCGCAGATACGCAGTATTTT; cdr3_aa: CAISRAADTQYF
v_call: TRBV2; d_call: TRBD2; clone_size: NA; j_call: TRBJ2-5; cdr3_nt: TGTGCCAGCAGTGTGACTAGCACCGAGACCCAGTACTTC; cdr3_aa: CASSVTSTETQYF
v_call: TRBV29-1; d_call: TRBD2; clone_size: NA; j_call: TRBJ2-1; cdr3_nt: TGCAGCGTTGAAGGAGGGGGACTAGCGGGAGGGCCTTACAATGAGCAGTTCTTC; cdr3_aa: CSVEGGGLAGGPYNEQFF
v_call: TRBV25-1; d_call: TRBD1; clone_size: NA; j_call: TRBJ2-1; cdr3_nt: TGTGCCAGCAGCGACCTTCTTACTGGACAGGGAAGGGATGAGCAGTTCTTC; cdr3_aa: CASSDLLTGQGRDEQFF
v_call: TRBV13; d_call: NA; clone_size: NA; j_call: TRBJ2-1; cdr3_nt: TGTGCCAGCAGCCCTCAGTTAGGGCGGGACGAGCAGTTCTTC; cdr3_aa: CASSPQLGRDEQFF
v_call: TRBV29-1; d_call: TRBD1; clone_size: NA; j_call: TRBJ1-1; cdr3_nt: TGCAGCGTGAGTATACAGGGGGAAGCTTTCTTT; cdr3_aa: CSVSIQGEAFF